The 32 T cell receptor beta chains presented below share a single source sample, sequenced in a study of beta chain features in type 1 diabetes. The investigators reverse transcribed all of the isolated RNA, so they sequenced expressed TCRB transcripts. Here immunoSEQ multiplex PCR was the method, and the copy in TCRdb shows in-frame clones only, minus some. The table records over 300,000 clones, roughly 8% of them present only once. The sequencing input was central memory CD4+ T cells from blood. These receptors all stem from a woman under 30 in good health.

This chain joins TRBV6-5 and TRBJ1-1; no clear D. V was clipped by 2 bases and J by 3 bases, with 4 bases between them. CDR3 size: 12 residues. Germline V gives CDR1 MNHEY, CDR2 SVGAGI. CDR3 protein: CASSYEDTEAFF. CDR3 DNA sequence: TGTGCCAGCAGTTACGAAGACACTGAAGCTTTCTTT.

This chain joins TRBV2 and TRBJ1-5; D unresolved. Germline V gene sequence: CDR1 SNHLY, CDR2 FYNNEI. V shed 9 bases and J shed 5 bases, with 11 bases lying between them. This CDR3 spans 12 amino acids. CDR3 region: CASRRVDQPQHF. The CDR3 nucleotides are TGTGCCAGTCGAAGGGTCGATCAGCCCCAGCATTTT.

The V and J genes are TRBV6-1 and TRBJ2-1; no reliable D call. The V end was cut by 1 base, the J end by 8 bases, with 18 bases between. The length of the CDR3 is 16 residues. Germline V gene data show CDR1 as MNHNS and CDR2 as SASEGT. Written as DNA, the CDR3 is TGTGCCAGCAGTGAAGGGAGTGCTCTGACAAAGGATGAGCAGTTCTTC. Amino acids: CASSEGSALTKDEQFF.

The J gene is TRBJ2-1, the V gene TRBV18, with unresolved D. Germline V gene sequence: CDR1 KGHSH, CDR2 LQKENI. Trimming took off 1 base at V and 10 bases at J, with 8 bases between the two ends. CDR3 length: 12 amino acids. The CDR3 nucleotides are TGTGCCAGCTCACCACAGTCCCGGGAGCAGTTCTTC. Its translation is CASSPQSREQFF.

V usage is TRBV4-1 and J usage is TRBJ2-1; 7 bases agree with TRBD1. The CDR3 runs 14 residues. Germline V gene data show CDR1 as MGHRA and CDR2 as YSYEKL. J lost 8 bases, V lost 2 bases, and 6 bases had no gene match. CDR3 protein: CASSQPRQGYEQFF. CDR3 nucleotides: TGCGCCAGCAGCCAACCCAGACAGGGCTATGAGCAGTTCTTC.

This chain uses TRBV18 with TRBJ2-1; TRBD2 aligns across 10 bases. V trimming: 3 bases; J trimming: 2 bases; junction bases outside the gene matches: 4. The CDR3 covers 16 residues. The germline CDR1 and CDR2 sequences are KGHSH and LQKENI. CDR3 in DNA: TGTGCCAGCTCACCTTGGACTAGCGGAACCTACAATGAGCAGTTCTTC. As protein: CASSPWTSGTYNEQFF.

A few counts support this clone. The V gene is TRBV6-6, the J gene TRBJ2-1, with D uncertain. The CDR3 is 14 residues long. Per the germline V gene, CDR1 is MNHNY and CDR2 is SVGAGI (reference sequence). V was pared by 5 bases and J by 5 bases, with 13 bases between. CDR3 loop: CASSPEARHNEQFF. In nucleotides, the CDR3 is TGTGCCAGCAGTCCCGAAGCGAGGCACAATGAGCAGTTCTTC.

The table lists this clone with a few counts. The rearrangement uses TRBV7-2 and TRBJ2-3, with TRBD2 matching 9 bases. This CDR3 has 16 residues. The germline V gene has CDR1 SGHTA and CDR2 FQGNSA. The V gene end was trimmed by 2 bases and the J gene end by 2 bases; junction bases not matched to a gene: 5. CDR3 loop: CASSLQAGGTTDTQYF. In DNA, the CDR3 is TGTGCCAGCAGCTTACAAGCGGGAGGAACCACAGATACGCAGTATTTT.

The rearrangement links TRBV7-8 to TRBJ2-4; D not certain. Trimming stripped 1 base from V and 0 bases from J, with 16 bases between. From germline, CDR1 is SGHVS and CDR2 FQNEAQ. This CDR3 is built from 18 residues. CDR3 sequence reads: CASSLEALLPLAKNIQYF. The CDR3 DNA is TGTGCCAGCAGCTTAGAAGCATTGTTGCCTCTAGCCAAAAACATTCAGTACTTC.

This clone was counted between two and nine times. This rearrangement joins TRBV5-8 to TRBJ1-1, with D possibly TRBD1 on 6 matching bases. The V gene lost 0 bases and the J gene lost 10 bases, with 16 bases spanning the gap. Germline CDR1 and CDR2: SGHTS and YDEGEE. This CDR3 contains 14 residues. As DNA, the CDR3 is TGTGCCAGCAGCTTGGAACGTGGGGGACAAGGAGCTTTCTTT. Its protein product is CASSLERGGQGAFF. The full variable domain, in which reference TRBV5-8 and TRBJ1-1 provide the parts outside the CDR3, is EAGVTQSPTHLIKTRGQQATLRCSPISGHTSVYWYQQALGLGLQFLLWYDEGEERNRGNFPPRFSGRQFPNYSSELNVNALELEDSALYLCASSLERGGQGAFFGQGTRLTVV.

The gene calls are TRBV11-2 and TRBJ1-1; D not certain. Per the germline V gene, CDR1 is SGHAT and CDR2 is FQNNGV. CDR3 length: 16 amino acids. The V and J ends lost 3 bases and 1 base respectively, with 15 bases between them. CDR3 in amino acids: CASSLALSRRNTEAFF. For the CDR3, the DNA is TGTGCCAGCAGCTTGGCGCTCTCACGGAGGAACACTGAAGCTTTCTTT.

This clone occurred a few times. The J gene is TRBJ2-4, the V gene TRBV6-1; D is unresolved. The CDR3 is made up of 15 amino acids. CDR1 and CDR2 (germline): MNHNS, SASEGT. Between the trimmed V and J ends, which lost 4 bases and 0 bases, there was a span of 10 bases. This chain's CDR3 is CASSVPAIAKNIQYF. The CDR3 DNA sequence: TGTGCCAGCAGTGTCCCTGCTATAGCCAAAAACATTCAGTACTTC.

This clone came up a few times. This chain connects TRBV19 to TRBJ2-1; D gene ambiguous. The germline V and J ends were trimmed by 9 bases and 5 bases, with 17 bases remaining between them. There are 14 residues in the CDR3. Germline values: CDR1 LNHDA, CDR2 SQIVND (reference sequence). CDR3: CASNRDLQNNEQFF. The CDR3 bases are TGTGCCAGCAACAGAGATTTACAAAACAATGAGCAGTTCTTC.

This clone has at least ten counts. V is TRBV9 and J is TRBJ1-2, with D perhaps TRBD1 (5 bases). Germline CDR1 SGDLS, CDR2 YYNGEE. V lost 4 bases, J lost 8 bases, and 18 bases lay in between. The CDR3 runs to 14 residues. The CDR3 DNA follows: TGTGCCAGCAGCTCCGGGACCTTCATGGGGGGCTACACCTTC. Protein: CASSSGTFMGGYTF.

The chain employs TRBV11-2 and TRBJ1-2, with D uncertain. From germline, CDR1 is SGHAT and CDR2 FQNNGV. V was pared by 5 bases and J by 2 bases, with 12 bases between. The CDR3 runs to 14 residues. The CDR3 nucleotides are TGTGCCAGCAGCCAGCATACTGGGAACTATGGCTACACCTTC. Its translation is CASSQHTGNYGYTF. The full variable domain, rest sourced from reference TRBV11-2 and TRBJ1-2, is EAGVAQSPRYKIIEKRQSVAFWCNPISGHATLYWYQQILGQGPKLLIQFQNNGVVDDSQLPKDRFSAERLKGVDSTLKIQPAKLEDSAVYLCASSQHTGNYGYTFGSGTRLTVV.

This clone was seen many times. The chain couples TRBV7-2 to TRBJ2-2, with TRBD2 matching 8 bases. Trimming cost V 3 bases and J 3 bases; bases outside gene matches: 3. The CDR3 spans 15 residues. Germline V lookup: CDR1 SGHTA, CDR2 FQGNSA. For the CDR3, the DNA is TGTGCCAGCAGCTTCACTAGCGGATACACCGGGGAGCTGTTTTTT. This translates into CASSFTSGYTGELFF.

Only a few counts were recorded for this clone. Other nucleotide sequences in the sample specify the same CDR3. The chain carries TRBV20-1 and TRBJ2-1; D ambiguous. CDR3 length equals 10 residues. The germline V gene encodes CDR1 DFQATT and CDR2 SNEGSKA (reference sequence). The V gene lost 6 bases and the J gene lost 7 bases, with 7 bases spanning the gap. CDR3 protein: CSAFGNEQFF. The CDR3 DNA reads TGCAGTGCATTTGGAAATGAGCAGTTCTTC.

The V gene is TRBV7-6, the J gene TRBJ1-3, with a tentative D call TRBD1 (5 bases). The CDR3 runs 15 residues. Trimming shortened V by 5 bases and J by 4 bases, and 15 bases separated the two germline ends. Germline V gene lookup returns CDR1 SGHVS and CDR2 FNYEAQ. Written as DNA, the CDR3 is TGTGCCAGCAGCCCCGGAAGGGGATTGGGAAACACCATATATTTT. Amino acids: CASSPGRGLGNTIYF. Together with reference TRBV7-6 and TRBJ1-3, the CDR3 gives the full variable domain: GAGVSQSPRYKVTKRGQDVALRCDPISGHVSLYWYRQALGQGPEFLTYFNYEAQQDKSGLPNDRFSAERPEGSISTLTIQRTEQRDSAMYRCASSPGRGLGNTIYFGEGSWLTVV.

This clone was observed a few times. The chain combines TRBV5-5 with TRBJ2-3; D uncertain. The CDR3 contains 15 residues. V lost 3 bases and J lost 2, with 13 bases in between. The germline V gene has CDR1 SGHKS and CDR2 YYEKEE (reference sequence). For the CDR3, the DNA is TGTGCCAGCAGCTCATCGCCACGCTCCACAGATACGCAGTATTTT. Protein sequence: CASSSSPRSTDTQYF.

This clone came up many times. The chain recombines TRBV5-4 with TRBJ2-3; maybe TRBD2 (6 bases). V was cut by 4 bases and J by 1 base, with 19 bases left in between. This CDR3 has 17 residues. From germline, CDR1 is SGHNT and CDR2 YYREEE (reference sequence). The CDR3 here is CASSTRLGSLGTDTQYF. The CDR3 DNA reads TGTGCCAGCAGCACCAGACTAGGTTCTCTCGGCACAGATACGCAGTATTTT.

This clone was detected a few times. The J gene is TRBJ2-2, the V gene TRBV7-9; TRBD1 agrees at 8 bases. This CDR3 has 15 residues. The germline V gene encodes CDR1 SEHNR and CDR2 FQNEAQ (reference sequence). V trimming: 3 bases; J trimming: 10 bases; junction bases outside the gene matches: 10. CDR3 nucleotide sequence: TGTGCCAGCAGCTTGGCTCCTCGACAGGGGAAGGAGCTGTTTTTT. Its protein is CASSLAPRQGKELFF.

The chain joins TRBV27 to TRBJ2-1; 11 bases fit TRBD2. CDR3 length: 15 amino acids. V shed 2 bases and J 6 bases; nucleotides not matched to a gene: 3. Germline CDR1 is MNHEY and CDR2 is SMNVEV (reference sequence). CDR3 protein: CASSLLAGGFNEQFF. The CDR3 DNA follows: TGTGCCAGCAGTTTACTAGCGGGGGGCTTCAATGAGCAGTTCTTC.

This clone occurred many times. The rearrangement uses TRBV7-2 and TRBJ2-3, with TRBD2 identical over 9 bases. Per the germline V gene, CDR1 is SGHTA and CDR2 is FQGNSA. V dropped 3 bases and J dropped 1; count of bases not matched to a gene: 5. CDR3 length: 16 amino acids. CDR3 sequence reads: CASSFGGRGGTDTQYF. In nucleotides, the CDR3 is TGTGCCAGCAGCTTCGGCGGGAGGGGAGGCACAGATACGCAGTATTTT.

The gene calls are TRBV6-5 and TRBJ1-5; TRBD1 agrees at 8 bases. The CDR3 length is 15 residues. After removal of 6 bases from V and 1 base from J, the junction contained 5 bases not matched to a gene. CDR1 and CDR2 from the germline V gene are MNHEY and SVGAGI. The CDR3 region is CASRPGTGSNQPQHF. Written as DNA, the CDR3 is TGTGCCAGCAGACCGGGGACAGGCAGCAATCAGCCCCAGCATTTT.

This clone was found a few times. The genes are TRBV4-3 and TRBJ2-1, with TRBD2 identical over 7 bases. The CDR3 spans 15 residues. Germline V gene lookup returns CDR1 LGHNA and CDR2 YSLEER. J lost 1 base, V lost 3 bases, and 3 bases had no gene match. CDR3 region: CASSHLADSYNEQFF. In DNA form, the CDR3 reads TGCGCCAGCAGCCATCTAGCGGATTCCTACAATGAGCAGTTCTTC.

Here the CDR3 DNA reads TGTGCCAGCAGCGTACAGACAGGGTACGAGCAGTACTTC. Translated, it gives CASSVQTGYEQYF. The chain uses TRBV7-9 and TRBJ2-7; TRBD1 matches at 7 bases. In germline, CDR1 is SEHNR, CDR2 FQNEAQ (reference sequence). The CDR3 runs 13 residues. The J segment lost 4 bases and the V segment lost 5 bases, leaving 5 bases of the junction unmatched.

This clone has ten or more counts. The V and J genes are TRBV5-1 and TRBJ2-2; 7 bases map to TRBD1. The CDR3 consists of 15 residues. Per germline, CDR1 SGHRS and CDR2 YFSETQ. Germline trimming cut 4 bases from V and 6 bases from J; bases unmatched to any gene: 9. The DNA for the CDR3 is TGCGCCAGCAGCGGGACCTCCGGGACAGCCGGGGAGCTGTTTTTT. The encoded protein is CASSGTSGTAGELFF.

This clone was detected only a few times. The V and J genes are TRBV19 and TRBJ2-1, with 12 bases identical to TRBD2. CDR1 LNHDA and CDR2 SQIVND come from the germline V gene (reference sequence). J lost 6 bases, V lost 3 bases, and 3 bases had no gene match. The CDR3 is 15 amino acids. The CDR3 DNA is TGTGCCAGTAGTATTCGGACTAGCGGGATCAATGAGCAGTTCTTC. Translation gives CASSIRTSGINEQFF.

This clone was seen at least ten times. The chain recombines TRBV2 with TRBJ2-5, with TRBD2 matching 10 bases. After removal of 7 bases from V and 4 bases from J, the junction contained 6 bases not matched to a gene. The CDR3 has 14 amino acids. CDR1 is SNHLY and CDR2 is FYNNEI in the germline V gene. CDR3 sequence (DNA): TGTGCCAGCAATGGACTAGCGGTAGGAGAGACCCAGTACTTC. This sequence encodes CASNGLAVGETQYF.

This clone was seen only a few times. The chain recombines TRBV18 with TRBJ2-7; a possible D gene is TRBD1 (5 bases). CDR3 length: 15 residues. CDR1 is KGHSH and CDR2 is LQKENI in the germline V gene. The V and J ends lost 3 bases and 2 bases respectively, with 14 bases between them. The CDR3 DNA reads TGTGCCAGCTCACCTGGGGCCGCAGGGCCCTACGAGCAGTACTTC. Protein sequence: CASSPGAAGPYEQYF.

This clone came up a few times. In DNA, the CDR3 is TGTGCCAGCAGGAGGTCAGACCACACTGAAGCTTTCTTT. Translation gives CASRRSDHTEAFF. V and J are TRBV2 and TRBJ1-1, with D hard to call. The germline V and J ends were trimmed by 6 bases and 3 bases, with 11 bases remaining between them. Germline CDR1 is SNHLY and CDR2 is FYNNEI. The CDR3 covers 13 residues. Filled out from reference TRBV2 and TRBJ1-1, the complete variable domain reads EPEVTQTPSHQVTQMGQEVILRCVPISNHLYFYWYRQILGQKVEFLVSFYNNEISEKSEIFDDQFSVERPDGSNFTLKIRSTKLEDSAMYFCASRRSDHTEAFFGQGTRLTVV.

The gene calls are TRBV7-2 and TRBJ1-1, with 8 positions matching TRBD1. V shed 6 bases and J 2 bases; nucleotides not matched to a gene: 11. The V gene's germline CDR1 is SGHTA and CDR2 FQGNSA. CDR3 size: 16 residues. CDR3 protein: CASRITAAGGNTEAFF. For the CDR3, the DNA is TGTGCCAGCAGAATAACCGCGGCAGGGGGCAACACTGAAGCTTTCTTT.